This T cell receptor (beta chain) emerged from a study of CD8+ T cells in alopecia areata. Whole-study context: Percent of scalp involved defined treated patients' severity scores.

RNA extraction and reverse transcription yielded cDNA as sequencing template. Profiled with immunoSEQ multiplex PCR; TCRdb holds only in-frame clones, not every one. The sample holds around 180,000 clones, roughly 66% seen once. Study-level points and caveats: Tofacitinib significantly reduced both scalp clonality and expanded CD8+ clones among the top 100.

Regarding this clone: The antigen is unknown.

Treatment of the sample: oral pan-JAK inhibitor, 5-10 mg twice daily. Researchers gathered lesional scalp punch biopsies and peripheral blood from patients with alopecia areata. The source was CD4+ T cells sorted from blood, collected at week 24, from a patient treated with tofacitinib. This TCR was sampled from a human donor with alopecia areata.

The CDR3 here is CASTMGQGGNQPQHF. The CDR3, as DNA: TGTGCCAGCACTATGGGACAGGGAGGCAATCAGCCCCAGCATTTT. V and J are TRBV6-1 and TRBJ1-5, with 9 bases fitting TRBD1. CDR1 is MNHNS, CDR2 SASEGT, per germline. The CDR3 consists of 15 residues. Germline trimming cut 7 bases from V and 2 bases from J; bases unmatched to any gene: 6.